This paragraph reports one T cell receptor (beta chain). Profiling relied on immunoSEQ multiplex PCR, and the TCRdb table lists in-frame clones only, not all of them. Here the sample spans about 410,000 clones, about 89% being singletons. Those enrolled in Seattle joined during active infection and were followed longitudinally afterward. This record comes from a study of blood T cell repertoires in COVID-19. Study details: The United States, Italy and Spain supplied acute and convalescent COVID-19 samples.

CDR1 is MDHEN and CDR2 is SYDVKM in the germline V gene. Trimming cost V 10 bases and J 8 bases; bases outside gene matches: 12. The CDR3 has 14 residues. This clonotype originated in a woman in her thirties or forties with COVID-19, enrolled during active disease. Specimen: peripheral blood. J is TRBJ1-2 and V is TRBV28, with 11 bases fitting TRBD1. The CDR3 protein is CAIKTGQGAWGYTF. The DNA of the CDR3 is TGTGCCATCAAGACTGGACAGGGGGCTTGGGGCTACACCTTC.